The next 2 T cell receptor beta chains were all read from a single sample in a study of cytomegalovirus exposure and HLA in healthy donors. The PCR was carried out with 60 Vbeta primers and 13 Jbeta primers. Only in-frame clones appear in the TCRdb table, and some are missing; sequencing was by immunoSEQ multiplex PCR. The sample has 110,000 to 150,000 clones, over 75% seen once. The sequenced sample consisted of PBMCs. These receptors came from a female donor in good health and CMV-seronegative.

The chain combines TRBV18 with TRBJ1-1; the D is unclear. V was shortened by 2 bases and J by 3 bases, with 10 bases between the two germline ends. CDR3 length equals 14 residues. Germline-derived CDR1 and CDR2 are KGHSH and LQKENI. In nucleotides, the CDR3 is TGTGCCAGCTCACCAGGTCTCGCGGACACTGAAGCTTTCTTT. Translation gives CASSPGLADTEAFF.

The rearrangement links TRBV30 to TRBJ1-4; D is perhaps TRBD1 (5 bases). V was clipped by 5 bases and J by 7 bases, with 17 bases between them. Germline CDR1 and CDR2: GTSNPN and SVGIG (reference sequence). The CDR3 length is 14 residues. The CDR3 DNA follows: TGTGCCTGGGGTGGGTGGGGGGAAGTTGAAAAACTGTTTTTT. Protein product: CAWGGWGEVEKLFF.